A selection of T cell receptor beta chains follows, all from one sample in a study of cytomegalovirus exposure and HLA in healthy donors. Repertoires were generated with immunoSEQ multiplex PCR, while TCRdb's copy carries only in-frame clones and drops some. Counted here are 130,000 or so clones, about 90% occurring once; the ten biggest clones make up around 3.3%. The sample comprised PBMCs. The receptors come from a man aged 25 to 45 in good health and CMV-seronegative. Each CDR3 is given with its conserved first and last residue. Fields, in order: clone size, D gene, J gene, V gene, CDR3 length, CDR3 DNA, CDR3 protein. A D gene is named only where the DNA matches it firmly. A clone size is listed for some rows: how often the clone was seen (once, few, many), or a class if it is expanded.

once NA TRBJ2-2 TRBV6-5 16 TGTGCCAGCAGTTCTGGTGGGCCGGTGAACACCGGGGAGCTGTTTTTT CASSSGGPVNTGELFF
NA NA TRBJ1-6 TRBV27 15 TGTGCCAGCAGTTTACGCGGATGGGGCCATTCACCCCTCCACTTT CASSLRGWGHSPLHF
NA NA TRBJ2-3 TRBV15 15 TGTGCCACCAGCAGAGACAGGGTTAGGTCGGATACGCAGTATTTT CATSRDRVRSDTQYF
NA TRBD1 TRBJ2-1 TRBV7-2 15 TGTGCCAGCAGCTTCGGGACAGGACAGGGACTGGGGCAGTTCTTC CASSFGTGQGLGQFF
NA NA TRBJ2-7 TRBV27 14 TGTGCCAGCAGTAAGGAAGGACTCTCCTACGAGCAGTACTTC CASSKEGLSYEQYF
NA NA TRBJ2-1 TRBV29-1 13 TGCAGCGTTGATGACCGGAGGTACAATGAGCAGTTCTTC CSVDDRRYNEQFF
NA TRBD1 TRBJ1-6 TRBV10-3 14 TGTGCCATCAGTGAGTCAGGGGGCGGCTCACCCCTCCACTTT CAISESGGGSPLHF
few NA TRBJ2-1 TRBV5-4 12 TGTGCCAGCAGCCACGCTAATCGTGAGCAGTTCTTC CASSHANREQFF
NA NA TRBJ2-6 TRBV5-1 15 TGCGCCAGCAGCTTTGAGTTGTCCGGGGCCAACGTCCTGACTTTC CASSFELSGANVLTF
NA NA TRBJ2-2 TRBV9 13 TGTGCCAGCAGTCCCCCCAGGACCGGGGAGCTGTTTTTT CASSPPRTGELFF
NA NA TRBJ1-1 TRBV7-2 14 TGTGCCAGCAGCTTAGGCCGGGGTATCACTGAAGCTTTCTTT CASSLGRGITEAFF
NA NA TRBJ2-5 TRBV7-9 13 TGTGCCAGCAGCTCAGGTCGGTCAGAGACCCAGTACTTC CASSSGRSETQYF
NA NA TRBJ1-4 TRBV2 13 TGTGCCAGCAGGGCCCTAACAGGGGAAAAACTGTTTTTT CASRALTGEKLFF
NA NA TRBJ1-5 TRBV28 14 TGTGCCAGCAGTTTTTCTGCCGGGAATCAGCCCCAGCATTTT CASSFSAGNQPQHF
NA TRBD1 TRBJ2-1 TRBV28 16 TGTGCCAGCAGTCCCGCCGGGACAGGGGGAAACAATGAGCAGTTCTTC CASSPAGTGGNNEQFF
NA TRBD2 TRBJ2-3 TRBV2 16 TGTGCCAGCAGCGAAGGACTAGGGATAAACACAGATACGCAGTATTTT CASSEGLGINTDTQYF
NA TRBD1 TRBJ2-1 TRBV7-9 16 TGTGCCAGCAGCGCCGACAGGGGAGCCCTCCGGTTTGAGCAGTTCTTC CASSADRGALRFEQFF
NA NA TRBJ1-4 TRBV11-2 14 TGTGCCAGCAGCCATCAATGGCTGAATGAAAAACTGTTTTTT CASSHQWLNEKLFF
NA NA TRBJ2-3 TRBV5-1 15 TGCGCCAGCAGCCTGACCCCGACAGGTACCGATACGCAGTATTTT CASSLTPTGTDTQYF
NA TRBD1 TRBJ2-7 TRBV7-8 15 TGTGCCAGCAGCCCGCGACAGGGAAGGTCCTACGAGCAGTACTTC CASSPRQGRSYEQYF
NA NA TRBJ1-2 TRBV19 13 TGTGCCAGTAGTATCATAGAAGGAGCTGGCTACACCTTC CASSIIEGAGYTF
NA TRBD2 TRBJ2-5 TRBV4-1 15 TGCGCCAGCAGCCGAGGGACTAGCGTACAAGAGACCCAGTACTTC CASSRGTSVQETQYF
few NA TRBJ2-7 TRBV11-2 12 TGTGCCAGCAGCTTACAGGGCTACGAGCAGTACTTC CASSLQGYEQYF
NA NA TRBJ2-1 TRBV18 12 TGTGCCAGCTCACCACGCCGGGATGAGCAGTTCTTC CASSPRRDEQFF
NA NA TRBJ2-1 TRBV4-3 15 TGCGCCAGCAGCCAAGTCGCGGCCTCCTACAATGAGCAGTTCTTC CASSQVAASYNEQFF
NA NA TRBJ2-5 TRBV5-1 13 TGCGCCAGCAGCCAGGGGAGTCAAGAGACCCAGTACTTC CASSQGSQETQYF
NA NA TRBJ1-6 TRBV6-6 16 TGTGCCAGCAGTTACTCGATGACAGGTCAAAATTCACCCCTCCACTTT CASSYSMTGQNSPLHF
few TRBD1 TRBJ2-1 TRBV18 16 TGTGCCAGCTCACCCTTCGGACAGGGAAGGGGTGGTGAGCAGTTCTTC CASSPFGQGRGGEQFF